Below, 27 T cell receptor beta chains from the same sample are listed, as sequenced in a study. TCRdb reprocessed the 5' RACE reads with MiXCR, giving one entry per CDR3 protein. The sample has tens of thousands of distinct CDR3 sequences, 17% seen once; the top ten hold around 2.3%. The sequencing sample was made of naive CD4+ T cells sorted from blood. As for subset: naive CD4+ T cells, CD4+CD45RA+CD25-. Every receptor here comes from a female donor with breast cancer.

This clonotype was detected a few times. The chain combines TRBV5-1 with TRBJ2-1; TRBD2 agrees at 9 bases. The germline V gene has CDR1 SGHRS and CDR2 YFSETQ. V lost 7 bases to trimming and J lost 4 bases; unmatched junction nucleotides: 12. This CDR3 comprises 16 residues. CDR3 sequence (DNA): TGCGCCAGCCGTCTGGCTAGCGGGGATCCTTACAATGAGCAGTTCTTC. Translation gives CASRLASGDPYNEQFF.

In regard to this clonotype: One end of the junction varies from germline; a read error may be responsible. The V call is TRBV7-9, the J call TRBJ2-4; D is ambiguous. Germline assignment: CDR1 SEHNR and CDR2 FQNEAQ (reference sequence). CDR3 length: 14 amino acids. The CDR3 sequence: CASSREVAKTIQYF. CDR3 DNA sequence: TGTGCCAGCAGCCGAGAGGTTGCCAAAACCATTCAGTACTTC.

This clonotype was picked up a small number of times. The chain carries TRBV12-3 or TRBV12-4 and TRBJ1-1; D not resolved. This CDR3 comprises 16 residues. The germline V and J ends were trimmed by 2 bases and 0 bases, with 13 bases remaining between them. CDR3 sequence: CASSLIGRGMNTEAFF. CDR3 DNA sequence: TGTGCCAGCAGTTTAATCGGTCGGGGTATGAACACTGAAGCTTTCTTT.

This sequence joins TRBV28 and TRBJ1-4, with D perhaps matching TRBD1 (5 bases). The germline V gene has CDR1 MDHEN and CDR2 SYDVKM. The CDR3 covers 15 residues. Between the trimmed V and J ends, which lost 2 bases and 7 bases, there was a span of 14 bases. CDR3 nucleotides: TGTGCCAGCAGTTTAATCGGGGGGAAGGGTGAAAAACTGTTTTTT. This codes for CASSLIGGKGEKLFF.

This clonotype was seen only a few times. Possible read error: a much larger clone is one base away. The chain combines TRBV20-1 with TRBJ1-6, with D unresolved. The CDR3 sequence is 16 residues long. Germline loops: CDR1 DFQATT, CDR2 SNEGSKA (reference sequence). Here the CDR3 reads CSVRDAASSYNSPLHF. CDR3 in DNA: TGCAGTGTTAGAGATGCAGCGAGCTCCTATAATTCACCCCTCCACTTT.

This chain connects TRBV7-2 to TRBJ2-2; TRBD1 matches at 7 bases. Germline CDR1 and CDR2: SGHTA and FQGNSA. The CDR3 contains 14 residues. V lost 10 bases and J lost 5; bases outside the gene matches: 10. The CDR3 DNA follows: TGTGCCAACACTCGACAGGGATGGACCGGGGAGCTGTTTTTT. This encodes CANTRQGWTGELFF.

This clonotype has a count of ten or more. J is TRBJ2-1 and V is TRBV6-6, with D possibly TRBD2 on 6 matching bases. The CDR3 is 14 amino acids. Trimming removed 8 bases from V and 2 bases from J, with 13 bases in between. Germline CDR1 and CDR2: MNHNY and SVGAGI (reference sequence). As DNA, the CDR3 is TGTGCCAGCCAAGTGGGGGGAACCTACAATGAGCAGTTCTTC. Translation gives CASQVGGTYNEQFF.

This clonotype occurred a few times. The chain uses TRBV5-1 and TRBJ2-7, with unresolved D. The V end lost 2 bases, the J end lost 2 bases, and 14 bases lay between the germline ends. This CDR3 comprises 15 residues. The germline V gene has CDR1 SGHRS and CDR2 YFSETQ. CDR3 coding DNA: TGCGCCAGCAGCTTTCCGGGCCTCCAAGCCTACGAGCAGTACTTC. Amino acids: CASSFPGLQAYEQYF.

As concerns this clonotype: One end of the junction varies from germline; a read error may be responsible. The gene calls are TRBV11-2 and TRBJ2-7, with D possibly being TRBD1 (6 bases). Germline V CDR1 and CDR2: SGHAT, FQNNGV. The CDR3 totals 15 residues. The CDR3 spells CGSSLGQGSSYEQYF. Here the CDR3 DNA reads TGTGGCAGCAGCTTAGGGCAGGGGTCCTCCTACGAGCAGTACTTC.

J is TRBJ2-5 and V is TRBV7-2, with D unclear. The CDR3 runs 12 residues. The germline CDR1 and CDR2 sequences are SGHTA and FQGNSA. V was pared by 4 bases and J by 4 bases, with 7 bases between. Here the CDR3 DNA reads TGTGCCAGCAGCTATACAAGAGAGACCCAGTACTTC. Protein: CASSYTRETQYF.

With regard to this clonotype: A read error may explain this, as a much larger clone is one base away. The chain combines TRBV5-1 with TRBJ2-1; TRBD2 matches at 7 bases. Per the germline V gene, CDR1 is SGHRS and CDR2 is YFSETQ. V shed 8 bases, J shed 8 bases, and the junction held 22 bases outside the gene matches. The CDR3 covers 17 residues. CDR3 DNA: TGCGCCAGGAGCCCAAGCGACGGGAGGTGGTTTAAGGATGAGCAGTTCTTC. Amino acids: CARSPSDGRWFKDEQFF.

This chain's CDR3 is CASRTETANTGELFF. The CDR3, as DNA: TGTGCCAGCAGAACGGAAACCGCGAACACCGGGGAGCTGTTTTTT. The gene calls are TRBV27 and TRBJ2-2, with D unclear. Germline CDR1 and CDR2: MNHEY and SMNVEV (reference sequence). V lost 6 bases and J lost 0, with 11 bases in between. The CDR3 runs to 15 residues.

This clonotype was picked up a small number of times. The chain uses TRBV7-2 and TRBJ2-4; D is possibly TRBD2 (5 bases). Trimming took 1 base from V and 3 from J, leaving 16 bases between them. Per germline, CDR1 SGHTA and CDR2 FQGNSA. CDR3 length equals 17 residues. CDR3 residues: CASSLGGLAEGKNIQYF. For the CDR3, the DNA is TGTGCCAGCAGCTTAGGAGGTCTAGCCGAGGGCAAAAACATTCAGTACTTC.

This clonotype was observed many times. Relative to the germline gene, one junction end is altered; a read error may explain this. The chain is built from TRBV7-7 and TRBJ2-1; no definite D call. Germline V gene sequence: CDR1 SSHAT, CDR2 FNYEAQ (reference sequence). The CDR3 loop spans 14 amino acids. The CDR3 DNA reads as TGTGCTAGCAGCTTAAGCCCCCAGGCGGTCGAGCAGTTCTTC. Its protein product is CASSLSPQAVEQFF.

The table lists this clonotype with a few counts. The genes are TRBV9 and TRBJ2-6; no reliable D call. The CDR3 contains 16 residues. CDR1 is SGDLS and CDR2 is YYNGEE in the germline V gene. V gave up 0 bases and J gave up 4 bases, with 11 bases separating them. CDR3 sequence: CASSVGAGGGANVLTF. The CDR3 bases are TGTGCCAGCAGCGTAGGTGCTGGTGGGGGGGCCAACGTCCTGACTTTC.

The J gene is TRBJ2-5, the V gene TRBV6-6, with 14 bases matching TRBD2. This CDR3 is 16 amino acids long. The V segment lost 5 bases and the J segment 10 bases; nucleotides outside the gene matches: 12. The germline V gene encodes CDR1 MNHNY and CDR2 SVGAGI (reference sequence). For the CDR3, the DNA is TGTGCCAGCAGTCCTGGGACTAGCGGGAGTCTATTTCTCCAGTACTTC. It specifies CASSPGTSGSLFLQYF.

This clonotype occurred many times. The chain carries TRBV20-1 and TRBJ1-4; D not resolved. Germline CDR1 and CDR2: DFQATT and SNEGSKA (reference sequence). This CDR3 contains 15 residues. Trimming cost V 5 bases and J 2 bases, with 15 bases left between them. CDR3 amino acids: CSAVPGGDTNEKLFF. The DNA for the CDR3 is TGCAGTGCTGTCCCCGGCGGAGATACTAATGAAAAACTGTTTTTT.

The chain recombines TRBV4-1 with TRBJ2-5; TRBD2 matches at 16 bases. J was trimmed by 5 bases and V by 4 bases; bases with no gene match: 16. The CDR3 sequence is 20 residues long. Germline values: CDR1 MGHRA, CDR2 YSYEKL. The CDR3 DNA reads TGCGCCAGCAGCCGGAATGGGGGACTAGCGGGAGGGCCGGGGCGGGAGACCCAGTACTTC. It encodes CASSRNGGLAGGPGRETQYF.

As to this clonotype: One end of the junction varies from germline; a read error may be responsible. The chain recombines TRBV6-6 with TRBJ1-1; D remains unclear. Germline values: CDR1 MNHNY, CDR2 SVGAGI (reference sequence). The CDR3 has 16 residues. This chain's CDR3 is CASGYSIRPGGTEAFF. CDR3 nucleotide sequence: TGTGCCAGCGGTTACTCGATTCGTCCCGGTGGCACTGAAGCTTTCTTT.

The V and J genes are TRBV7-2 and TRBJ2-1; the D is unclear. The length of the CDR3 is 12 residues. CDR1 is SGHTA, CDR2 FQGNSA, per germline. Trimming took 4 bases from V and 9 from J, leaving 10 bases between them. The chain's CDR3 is CASSSLGFEQFF. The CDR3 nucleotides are TGTGCCAGCAGCTCACTGGGGTTTGAGCAGTTCTTC. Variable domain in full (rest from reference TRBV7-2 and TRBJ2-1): GAGVSQSPSNKVTEKGKDVELRCDPISGHTALYWYRQSLGQGLEFLIYFQGNSAPDKSGLPSDRFSAERTGGSVSTLTIQRTQQEDSAVYLCASSSLGFEQFFGPGTRLTVL.

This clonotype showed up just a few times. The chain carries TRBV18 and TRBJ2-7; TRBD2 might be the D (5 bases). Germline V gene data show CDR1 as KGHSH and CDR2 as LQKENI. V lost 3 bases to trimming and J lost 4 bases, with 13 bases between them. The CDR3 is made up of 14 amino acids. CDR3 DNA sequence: TGTGCCAGCTCACCGGACGGGCCGGGATACGAGCAGTACTTC. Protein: CASSPDGPGYEQYF. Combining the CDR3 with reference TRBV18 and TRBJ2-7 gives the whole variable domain NAGVMQNPRHLVRRRGQEARLRCSPMKGHSHVYWYRQLPEEGLKFMVYLQKENIIDESGMPKERFSAEFPKEGPSILRIQQVVRGDSAAYFCASSPDGPGYEQYFGPGTRLTVT.

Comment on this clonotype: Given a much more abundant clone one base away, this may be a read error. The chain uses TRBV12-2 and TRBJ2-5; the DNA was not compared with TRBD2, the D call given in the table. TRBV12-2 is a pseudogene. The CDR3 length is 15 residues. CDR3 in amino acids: CACRLAAGSGETQYF. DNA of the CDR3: TGTGCATGTCGCTTAGCGGCGGGATCGGGGGAGACCCAGTACTTC.

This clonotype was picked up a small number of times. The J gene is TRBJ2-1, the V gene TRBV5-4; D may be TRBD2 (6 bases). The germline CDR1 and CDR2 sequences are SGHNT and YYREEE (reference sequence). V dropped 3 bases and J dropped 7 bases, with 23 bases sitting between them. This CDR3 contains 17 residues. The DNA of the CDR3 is TGTGCCAGCAGCTCATACCTCGGGAGTAGTAGTTGGAATGAGCAGTTCTTC. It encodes CASSSYLGSSSWNEQFF. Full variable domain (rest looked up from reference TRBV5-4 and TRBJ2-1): ETGVTQSPTHLIKTRGQQVTLRCSSQSGHNTVSWYQQALGQGPQFIFQYYREEENGRGNFPPRFSGLQFPNYSSELNVNALELDDSALYLCASSSYLGSSSWNEQFFGPGTRLTVL.

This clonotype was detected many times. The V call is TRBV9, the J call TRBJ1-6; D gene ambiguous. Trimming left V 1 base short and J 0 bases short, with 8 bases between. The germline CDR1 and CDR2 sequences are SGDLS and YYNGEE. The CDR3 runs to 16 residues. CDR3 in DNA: TGTGCCAGCAGCGTATCCGGTAGCTCCTATAATTCACCCCTCCACTTT. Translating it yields CASSVSGSSYNSPLHF.

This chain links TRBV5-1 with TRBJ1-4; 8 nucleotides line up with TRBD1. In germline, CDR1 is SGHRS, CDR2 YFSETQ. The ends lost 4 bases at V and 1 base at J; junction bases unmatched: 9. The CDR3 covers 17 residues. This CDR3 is CASSRSDRGGTNEKLFF. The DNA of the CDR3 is TGCGCCAGCAGCCGAAGTGACAGGGGAGGAACTAATGAAAAACTGTTTTTT.

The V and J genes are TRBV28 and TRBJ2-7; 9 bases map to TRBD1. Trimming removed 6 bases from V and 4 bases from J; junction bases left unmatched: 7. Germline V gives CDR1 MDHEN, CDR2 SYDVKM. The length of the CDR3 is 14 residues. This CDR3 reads CASSAGTGIYEQYF. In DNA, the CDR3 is TGTGCCAGCAGCGCCGGGACAGGGATTTACGAGCAGTACTTC.

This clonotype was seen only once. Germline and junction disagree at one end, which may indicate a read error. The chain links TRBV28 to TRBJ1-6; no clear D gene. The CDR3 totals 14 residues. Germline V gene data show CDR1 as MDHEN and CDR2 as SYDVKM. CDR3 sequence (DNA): TGTGCAAGCAACGGGAGATCAAATAATTCACCCCTCCACTTT. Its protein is CASNGRSNNSPLHF.